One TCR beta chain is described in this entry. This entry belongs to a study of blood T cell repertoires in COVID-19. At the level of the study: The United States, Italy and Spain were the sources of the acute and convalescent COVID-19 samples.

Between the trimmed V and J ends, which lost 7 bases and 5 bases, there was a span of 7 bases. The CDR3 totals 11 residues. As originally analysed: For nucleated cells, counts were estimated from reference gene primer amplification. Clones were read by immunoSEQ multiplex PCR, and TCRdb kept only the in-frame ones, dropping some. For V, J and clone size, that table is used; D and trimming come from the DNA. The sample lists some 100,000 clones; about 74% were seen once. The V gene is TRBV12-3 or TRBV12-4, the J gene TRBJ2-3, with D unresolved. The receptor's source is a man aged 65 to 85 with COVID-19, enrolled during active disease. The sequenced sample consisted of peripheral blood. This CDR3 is CASTSVDTQYF. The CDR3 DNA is TGTGCCAGCACCTCGGTAGATACGCAGTATTTT.